This T cell receptor beta chain is from a study of CD8+ T cells in alopecia areata. TCR sequencing used cDNA made by reverse transcription of extracted RNA. Sequencing used immunoSEQ multiplex PCR; TCRdb keeps in-frame clones, though not all of them. The sample lists about 200,000 clones, less than 75% occurring once. This clone was counted at least ten times. The germline V and J ends were trimmed by 3 bases and 1 base, with 8 bases remaining between them. The CDR3 spans 14 residues. Germline lookup yields CDR1 SGHAT and CDR2 FQDESV (reference sequence). Noted treatment: oral pan-JAK inhibitor, 5-10 mg twice daily.

This receptor was identified in a human donor with alopecia areata. The sequencing here drew on CD4+ T cells sorted from blood, taken at week 4, from a patient treated with tofacitinib. V is TRBV11-1 and J is TRBJ2-3; tentatively, D is TRBD1 (5 bases). CDR3 amino acids: CASSFSTGTDTQYF. CDR3 DNA: TGTGCCAGCAGCTTTTCGACAGGCACAGATACGCAGTATTTT.